This T cell receptor (beta chain) derives from a study of T cell responses to AZD1222 COVID-19 vaccine. Study findings and constraints: Per reports, nearly half of all spike-specific TCRs target regions that are unmutated in variants. Compared with day 0, the breadth and depth of the Spike-specific TCR repertoire rose significantly after two doses of AZD1222. Repertoire collection took place solely once the T cell response had peaked.

Some second doses came at about 4 weeks and others at about 12 weeks; these were pooled. Assay: immunoSEQ multiplex PCR; the TCRdb copy retains only in-frame clones and omits some. Of about 69,000 clones in the sample, roughly 80% were seen once. This CDR3 is 12 amino acids long. Germline CDR1 and CDR2: MNHEY and SMNVEV (reference sequence). The ends were cut back, 6 bases at V and 9 bases at J, with 12 bases in the middle. Note on this clone: Its target is unknown.

This receptor was identified in an adult who received the AZD1222 COVID-19 vaccine. J is TRBJ2-1 and V is TRBV27, with D uncertain. Sample: peripheral blood, taken 28 days after the second AZD1222 dose. Written as DNA, the CDR3 is TGTGCCAGCAGGACCATGGGCGGTGAGCAGTTCTTC. This gives the protein CASRTMGGEQFF.